This entry lists 5 T cell receptor beta chains sequenced from one sample in a study of blood T cell repertoires in COVID-19. Clones were sequenced by immunoSEQ multiplex PCR, and TCRdb holds only the in-frame ones, with some missing. The table has around 400,000 clones, over 75% seen once. The specimen was peripheral blood. All receptors derive from a woman aged 25 to 39 with COVID-19, enrolled during active disease.

The chain has TRBV6-6 and TRBJ2-1, with TRBD2 matching over 9 bases. Trimming removed 9 bases from V and 5 bases from J; junction bases left unmatched: 5. The germline CDR1 and CDR2 sequences are MNHNY and SVGAGI (reference sequence). The CDR3 has 13 residues. CDR3 DNA: TGTGCCAGTAGGACTAGCGCCCACAATGAGCAGTTCTTC. Encoded protein: CASRTSAHNEQFF.

DNA of the CDR3: TGCAGTGCTAGTAAGCGTCTAGCGGAAGGTGAGCAGTTCTTC. Its translation is CSASKRLAEGEQFF. V gene TRBV20-1 combines with J gene TRBJ2-1; 7 bases are a match to TRBD2. The V gene's germline CDR1 is DFQATT and CDR2 SNEGSKA (reference sequence). The V gene end was trimmed by 3 bases and the J gene end by 9 bases; junction bases not matched to a gene: 11. The CDR3 is 14 amino acids.

The chain combines TRBV9 with TRBJ2-2; TRBD2 matches at 10 bases. CDR1 is SGDLS and CDR2 is YYNGEE in the germline V gene. This CDR3 has 15 amino acids. V lost 2 bases, J lost 6 bases, and 4 bases stayed unmatched. For the CDR3, the DNA is TGTGCCAGCAGCGTGTATAGCGGGAGGCCCGGGGAGCTGTTTTTT. As protein: CASSVYSGRPGELFF.

V and J are TRBV3-1 (or the pseudogene TRBV3-2) and TRBJ2-1, with 11 bases that match TRBD2. The CDR3 totals 15 residues. The V segment lost 1 base and the J segment 4 bases; nucleotides outside the gene matches: 0. The germline CDR1 and CDR2 sequences are LGHDT and YNNKEL (reference sequence). The CDR3 here is CASSQGLAGYNEQFF. For the CDR3, the DNA is TGTGCCAGCAGCCAAGGACTAGCGGGGTACAATGAGCAGTTCTTC.

CDR3 protein: CARSLTNQPQHF. As DNA, the CDR3 is TGTGCCAGAAGCTTGACAAATCAGCCCCAGCATTTT. This rearrangement joins TRBV5-3 to TRBJ1-5; D gene ambiguous. TRBV5-3 is an ORF for which the function is uncertain. CDR3 length equals 12 residues. The V end was cut by 1 base, the J end by 4 bases, with 3 bases between.